This T cell receptor beta chain was identified during a study of blood T cell repertoires in COVID-19. On the study more broadly: The United States, Italy and Spain were the sources of the acute and convalescent COVID-19 samples. In each case, the material was cDNA or gDNA derived from T cells, B-cell-depleted T cells, or PBMCs.

The length of the CDR3 is 14 residues. Deletions cut 1 base from V and 0 bases from J, with 6 bases between. Germline CDR1 reads SGHDT; CDR2 reads YYEEEE. In the original analysis: Reference gene primer amplification yielded estimated nucleated cell counts. Here immunoSEQ multiplex PCR was the method, and the copy in TCRdb shows in-frame clones only, minus some. V and J calls and clone size follow that table, whereas D and trimming were derived from the DNA. The table has 200,000 to 300,000 clones, approximately 82% seen once; the top ten hold about 2%. This clone came up once. The sequenced material came from peripheral blood. The rearrangement uses TRBV5-6 and TRBJ2-3; no clear D. The source of this sequence is a man under 40 who had recovered from COVID-19. The CDR3, as DNA: TGTGCCAGCAGCTTGATGGCCAGCACAGATACGCAGTATTTT. It encodes CASSLMASTDTQYF.